The clone carrying this TCR beta chain was recorded once. The antigen is undetermined. The V gene's germline CDR1 is SGHNT and CDR2 YENEEA. This CDR3 region has 16 residues. The V end lost 0 bases, the J end lost 0 bases, and 9 bases lay between the germline ends. PCR primers comprised 60 Vbeta and 13 Jbeta primers. Generated by immunoSEQ multiplex PCR, the TCRdb table keeps only in-frame clones and is missing some. The data contain a few hundred thousand clones, 70% to 85% of them singletons. This specimen belongs to a study of cytomegalovirus exposure and HLA in healthy donors. Broader study findings: Per a prior analysis, the majority of TCR beta V segments were productive roughly 90% or roughly 30% of the time.

Sequencing input: PBMCs. J is TRBJ2-1 and V is TRBV11-3; a weak D match, TRBD1 (6 bases). This clonotype was obtained from a middle-aged woman in good health and CMV-seronegative. CDR3 in DNA: TGTGCCAGCAGCTTAGAGGGGGCTAGCTCCTACAATGAGCAGTTCTTC. The encoded protein is CASSLEGASSYNEQFF.